The 5 T cell receptor beta chains listed next were all sequenced from one sample in a study of response to subunit inactivated influenza vaccine. TCRdb re-derived calls from the RT-PCR reads in MiXCR, one entry per CDR3 protein. Of around 180,000 distinct CDR3 sequences in the sample, about 9.3% were seen once. Sequenced here: non-naive T cells sorted from PBMCs, sampled on the day of vaccination. These receptors were obtained from a man aged 45-65 years who received an inactivated influenza vaccine.

Only one count was recorded for this clonotype. Given a much more abundant clone one base away, this may be a read error. The chain has TRBV5-1 and TRBJ1-2, with D unresolved. The CDR3 is made up of 12 amino acids. From germline, CDR1 is SGHRS and CDR2 YFSETQ. The germline V and J ends were trimmed by 7 bases and 2 bases, with 9 bases remaining between them. Here the CDR3 DNA reads TGCGCCAGCGGTGTACCCAACTATGGCTACACCTTC. This gives the protein CASGVPNYGYTF.

Many counts were recorded for this clonotype. V gene TRBV3-1 combines with J gene TRBJ2-2; D is uncertain. This CDR3 is built from 16 residues. Trimming cost V 4 bases and J 3 bases, with 15 bases left between them. CDR1 is LGHDT and CDR2 is YNNKEL in the germline V gene (reference sequence). The DNA of the CDR3 is TGTGCCAGCAGCCGCCCCAGAAGCGTCGACACCGGGGAGCTGTTTTTT. It yields the protein CASSRPRSVDTGELFF.

The chain uses TRBV7-9 and TRBJ2-7, with 9 bases aligning to TRBD1. After removal of 5 bases from V and 3 bases from J, the junction contained 2 bases not matched to a gene. The CDR3 is made up of 13 amino acids. Germline loops: CDR1 SEHNR, CDR2 FQNEAQ (reference sequence). The CDR3 coding sequence is TGTGCCAGCAGCGTGGGACAGGGCTACGAGCAGTACTTC. Its protein is CASSVGQGYEQYF.

This clonotype came up a few times. The rearrangement links TRBV29-1 to TRBJ2-7; D possibly corresponds to TRBD1 (6 bases). This CDR3 region has 11 residues. The germline gives CDR1 SQVTM, CDR2 ANQGSEA. The V end was cut by 7 bases, the J end by 4 bases, with 11 bases between. The DNA of the CDR3 is TGCAGCGCTACAGGGATGTACGAGCAGTACTTC. It translates to CSATGMYEQYF.

This clonotype was recorded at least ten times. The V call is TRBV30, the J call TRBJ2-2; TRBD2 aligns across 7 bases. There are 13 residues in the CDR3. Germline V lookup: CDR1 GTSNPN, CDR2 SVGIG (reference sequence). V shed 2 bases and J 8 bases; nucleotides not matched to a gene: 5. As DNA, the CDR3 is TGTGCCTGGAGTCGGACTAGTGGAGGGGAGCTGTTTTTT. It translates to CAWSRTSGGELFF.